The source of this TCR beta chain is a study of T cells in Graves' hyperthyroidism and ophthalmopathy. Broader study findings: Ophthalmopathy and stable hyperthyroidism were separated by a 13 V-J model.

RNA transcripts were the template for amplifying TCR beta CDR3 regions. First-round RT-PCR targeting the TCR CDR3 was performed with the HTBI primer set. TCRdb re-analysed the multiplex PCR reads in MiXCR, keeping a single row per CDR3 protein. The sample consists of around 190,000 distinct CDR3 sequences, about a sixth of them appearing once. Germline V gives CDR1 SGHTA, CDR2 FQGNSA. With 5 bases clipped from V and 3 bases from J, the junction kept 6 bases outside the gene matches. This CDR3 has 14 amino acids. This clonotype was counted many times. Its antigen is as yet unknown. Graves' hyperthyroidism was deemed stable absent ophthalmopathy progression within 18 months. Hyperthyroidism patients were newly diagnosed, had disease duration under 2 months, and were aged 18 to 65 years. Using around 10 ml of fresh peripheral blood, PBMCs were prepared.

The source of this sequence is a woman aged 50 to 60 with Graves' hyperthyroidism. The sequencing input was blood. The chain uses TRBV7-2 and TRBJ2-5; 7 bases map to TRBD2. The CDR3: CASSPLGREETQYF. Here the CDR3 DNA reads TGTGCCAGCAGCCCATTGGGGAGGGAAGAGACCCAGTACTTC.